The rows below give T cell receptor beta chains drawn from one sample of a study of blood T cell repertoires in COVID-19. Generated by immunoSEQ multiplex PCR, the TCRdb table keeps only in-frame clones and is missing some. Here the sample spans 320,000 or so clones, around 84% being singletons. The specimen sequenced was PBMCs or T cells enriched from blood (not recorded which). These receptors were collected from a woman aged 30 to 39 who had been exposed to COVID-19. The CDR3 runs from the conserved cysteine through the conserved F or W. The D gene is left open where the match is weak. Expanded clones get a size class; other rows say once, few or many, or leave the size out.

size: -
J: TRBJ1-3
V: TRBV19
D: -
DNA: TGTGCCAGTAGAGATACGGCGGCGGGAAACACCATATATTTT
CDR3: CASRDTAAGNTIYF

size: once
J: TRBJ2-7
V: TRBV4-1
D: -
DNA: TGCGCCAGCAGCCACGAACTGACGGGGACCTACGAGCAGTACTTC
CDR3: CASSHELTGTYEQYF

size: once
J: TRBJ2-5
V: TRBV9
D: TRBD2
DNA: TGTGCCAGCAGCGCACTCGGACTAGCGGGGGGGATTTACCAAGAGACCCAGTACTTC
CDR3: CASSALGLAGGIYQETQYF

size: -
J: TRBJ2-1
V: TRBV7-3
D: TRBD2
DNA: TGTGCCAGCAGCTCCACTAGCGGGGGGGCATCTGAGCAGTTCTTC
CDR3: CASSSTSGGASEQFF

size: few
J: TRBJ1-2
V: TRBV19
D: TRBD1
DNA: TGTGCCAGTAGTCCCCGACAGGGGCCAGAAGGCTACACCTTC
CDR3: CASSPRQGPEGYTF

size: -
J: TRBJ1-5
V: TRBV5-5
D: -
DNA: TGTGCCAGCAGCTGGGAAGGGGGGGCAGGTCAGCCCCAGCATTTT
CDR3: CASSWEGGAGQPQHF

size: -
J: TRBJ2-2
V: TRBV7-2
D: TRBD2
DNA: TGTGCCAGCAGCTTCAGCGGGGGGGTCGGGGAGCTGTTTTTT
CDR3: CASSFSGGVGELFF

size: once
J: TRBJ1-3
V: TRBV19
D: -
DNA: TGTGCCAGTAAGCGGGGCTCCTCTGGAAACACCATATATTTT
CDR3: CASKRGSSGNTIYF

size: -
J: TRBJ1-6
V: TRBV28
D: TRBD1
DNA: TGTGCCAGCAGTTTATACAGGGGGCAGGTGAATAATTCACCCCTCCACTTT
CDR3: CASSLYRGQVNNSPLHF

size: -
J: TRBJ2-1
V: TRBV28
D: TRBD2
DNA: TGTGCCAGCCTGATGGGAGCTAGCGGGCTAGACTACAATGAGCAGTTCTTC
CDR3: CASLMGASGLDYNEQFF

size: -
J: TRBJ1-4
V: TRBV12-3/TRBV12-4
D: -
DNA: TGTGCCAGCAGTTCGGTGGTCCGGGAAAAACTGTTTTTT
CDR3: CASSSVVREKLFF

size: once
J: TRBJ1-3
V: TRBV6-9
D: -
DNA: TGTGCCAGCAGTGGGGCTTGCGATGGGTCTAAAGGAAACACCATATATTTT
CDR3: CASSGACDGSKGNTIYF

size: -
J: TRBJ1-3
V: TRBV19
D: -
DNA: TGTGCCAGTAGTATCAGTGCAGCTGGAAACACCATATATTTT
CDR3: CASSISAAGNTIYF

size: -
J: TRBJ1-1
V: TRBV27
D: TRBD1
DNA: TGTGCCAGCAGTTACAGGGGGCATGGGACTGAAGCTTTCTTT
CDR3: CASSYRGHGTEAFF

size: few
J: TRBJ1-2
V: TRBV27
D: -
DNA: TGTGCCAGCAGTCTCGGCAGGGGAGTCGGCTATGGCTACACCTTC
CDR3: CASSLGRGVGYGYTF

size: -
J: TRBJ1-5
V: TRBV3-1/TRBV3-2
D: -
DNA: TGTGCCAGCAGCCGGAACAGAGTCAATCAGCCCCAGCATTTT
CDR3: CASSRNRVNQPQHF

size: -
J: TRBJ2-3
V: TRBV7-9
D: TRBD2
DNA: TGTGCCAGCAGCCCTAGCGGGAGCGCTGCAGATACGCAGTATTTT
CDR3: CASSPSGSAADTQYF

size: -
J: TRBJ2-7
V: TRBV2
D: TRBD1
DNA: TGTGCCAGCAGTCGCCGGGGGACAGGGGTTGGCGAGCAGTACTTC
CDR3: CASSRRGTGVGEQYF

size: -
J: TRBJ2-7
V: TRBV7-6
D: TRBD2
DNA: TGTGCCAGCAGCTCTCGACTAGCGGGGAGCTCCTACGAGCAGTACTTC
CDR3: CASSSRLAGSSYEQYF

size: -
J: TRBJ2-1
V: TRBV4-3
D: -
DNA: TGCGCCAGCAGCCAGAGGACTATCGGGAATGAGCAGTTCTTC
CDR3: CASSQRTIGNEQFF

size: -
J: TRBJ1-2
V: TRBV5-1
D: -
DNA: TGCGCCAGCAGCGTAGGGACAACAGTAAACTATGGCTACACCTTC
CDR3: CASSVGTTVNYGYTF

size: -
J: TRBJ1-2
V: TRBV29-1
D: TRBD1
DNA: TGCAGCGTTGAGTGGCAGGGGGCATTCTATGGCTACACCTTC
CDR3: CSVEWQGAFYGYTF

size: -
J: TRBJ2-1
V: TRBV7-2
D: TRBD2
DNA: TGTGCCAGCAGCAGCGTGGGACTAGCGGGGGGGTTCAATGAGCAGTTCTTC
CDR3: CASSSVGLAGGFNEQFF

size: -
J: TRBJ1-4
V: TRBV5-4
D: -
DNA: TGTGCCAGCAGCTTGTACCAGAATGAAAAACTGTTTTTT
CDR3: CASSLYQNEKLFF